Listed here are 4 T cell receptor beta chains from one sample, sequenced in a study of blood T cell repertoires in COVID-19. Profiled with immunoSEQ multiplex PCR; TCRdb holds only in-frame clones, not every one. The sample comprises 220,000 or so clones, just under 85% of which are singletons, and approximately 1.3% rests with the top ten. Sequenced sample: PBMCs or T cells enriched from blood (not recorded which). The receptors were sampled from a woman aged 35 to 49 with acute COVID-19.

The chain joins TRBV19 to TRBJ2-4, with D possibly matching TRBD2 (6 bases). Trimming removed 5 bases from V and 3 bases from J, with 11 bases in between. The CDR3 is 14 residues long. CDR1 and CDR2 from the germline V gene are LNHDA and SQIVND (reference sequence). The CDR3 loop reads CASSPRELKNIQYF. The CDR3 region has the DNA TGTGCCAGTAGTCCCCGGGAGCTCAAAAACATTCAGTACTTC.

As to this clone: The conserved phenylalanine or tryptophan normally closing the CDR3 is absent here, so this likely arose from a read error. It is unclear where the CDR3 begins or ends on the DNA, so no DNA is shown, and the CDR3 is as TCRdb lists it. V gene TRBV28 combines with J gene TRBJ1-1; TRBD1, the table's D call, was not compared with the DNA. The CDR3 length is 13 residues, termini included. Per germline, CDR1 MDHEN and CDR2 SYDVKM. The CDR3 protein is CASSTTGAPLLGL.

The CDR3 DNA sequence: TGTGCCAGCAGCGAGTCGGGAGATACGCAGTATTTT. It codes for CASSESGDTQYF. The chain couples TRBV11-3 to TRBJ2-3; no reliable D call. Per germline, CDR1 SGHNT and CDR2 YENEEA. Trimming took 5 bases from V and 5 from J, leaving 8 bases between them. The CDR3 totals 12 residues.

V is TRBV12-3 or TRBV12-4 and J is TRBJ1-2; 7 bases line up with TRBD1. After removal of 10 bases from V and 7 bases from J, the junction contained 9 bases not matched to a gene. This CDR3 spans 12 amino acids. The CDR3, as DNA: TGTGCCACCGCGAGGGGGCGGGGTGGCTACACCTTC. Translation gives CATARGRGGYTF.